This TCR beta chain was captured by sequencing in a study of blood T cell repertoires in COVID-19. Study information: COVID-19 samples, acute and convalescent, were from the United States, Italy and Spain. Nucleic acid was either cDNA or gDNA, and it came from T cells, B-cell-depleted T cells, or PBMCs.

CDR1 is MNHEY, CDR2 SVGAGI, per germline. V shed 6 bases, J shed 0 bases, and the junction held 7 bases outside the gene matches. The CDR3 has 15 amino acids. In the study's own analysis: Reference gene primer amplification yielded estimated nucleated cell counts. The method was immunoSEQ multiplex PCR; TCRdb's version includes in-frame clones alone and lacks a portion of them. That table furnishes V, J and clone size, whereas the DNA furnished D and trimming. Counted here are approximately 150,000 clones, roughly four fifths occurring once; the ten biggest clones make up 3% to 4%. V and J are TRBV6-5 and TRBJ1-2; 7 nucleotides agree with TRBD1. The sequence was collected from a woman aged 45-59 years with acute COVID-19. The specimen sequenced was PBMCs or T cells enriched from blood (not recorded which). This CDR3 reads CASSPQGLANYGYTF. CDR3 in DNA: TGTGCCAGCAGCCCACAGGGGCTAGCTAACTATGGCTACACCTTC.